Each of the 28 T cell receptor beta chains below was sequenced from the same sample in a study of T-cell memory formation after mild COVID-19. Using its own MiXCR run on the 5' RACE reads, TCRdb lists one record per CDR3 protein. The profile covers about 190,000 distinct CDR3 sequences, with roughly a tenth appearing a single time and 2.5% to 3.5% taken by the ten largest. The sample was PBMCs or a T cell subset sorted from them (not recorded which). These receptors all come from a man younger than 35 who had mild COVID-19 (a few samples of this study predate the infection). Cell type and time point are not known.

The chain couples TRBV19 to TRBJ2-1; TRBD2 agrees at 14 bases. Trimming removed 9 bases from V and 8 bases from J; junction bases left unmatched: 3. This CDR3 is 13 amino acids long. CDR1 and CDR2 from the germline V gene are LNHDA and SQIVND (reference sequence). The CDR3 is CASRLAGGDEQFF. CDR3 bases: TGTGCCAGCCGACTAGCGGGGGGGGATGAGCAGTTCTTC.

The table lists this clonotype with a few counts. V gene TRBV7-2 combines with J gene TRBJ2-5; 8 bases align to TRBD1. The junction had 6 bases not matched to a gene; V was cut back by 4 bases and J by 2 bases. This CDR3 is built from 15 residues. Germline V gives CDR1 SGHTA, CDR2 FQGNSA. The CDR3 reads CASSYRQGRQETQYF. CDR3 coding DNA: TGTGCCAGCAGCTACAGACAGGGGAGGCAAGAGACCCAGTACTTC. Together with reference TRBV7-2 and TRBJ2-5, the CDR3 gives the full variable domain: GAGVSQSPSNKVTEKGKDVELRCDPISGHTALYWYRQSLGQGLEFLIYFQGNSAPDKSGLPSDRFSAERTGGSVSTLTIQRTQQEDSAVYLCASSYRQGRQETQYFGPGTRLLVL.

This rearrangement joins TRBV5-1 to TRBJ1-5; D unclear. There are 14 residues in the CDR3. Trimming pared 4 bases from V and 2 bases from J, leaving 10 bases between. Germline loops: CDR1 SGHRS, CDR2 YFSETQ. Here the CDR3 DNA reads TGCGCCAGCAGCCTAGGACTGGGCAATCAGCCCCAGCATTTT. It specifies CASSLGLGNQPQHF. Full variable domain (missing parts from reference TRBV5-1 and TRBJ1-5): KAGVTQTPRYLIKTRGQQVTLSCSPISGHRSVSWYQQTPGQGLQFLFEYFSETQRNKGNFPGRFSGRQFSNSRSEMNVSTLELGDSALYLCASSLGLGNQPQHFGDGTRLSIL.

This clonotype was counted at least ten times. J is TRBJ2-2 and V is TRBV29-1, with D perhaps TRBD2 (6 bases). Germline V lookup: CDR1 SQVTM, CDR2 ANQGSEA. The CDR3 runs to 15 residues. V lost 3 bases to trimming and J lost 4 bases, with 15 bases between them. CDR3 in DNA: TGCAGCGTTGATGGGGCTCGGGGGAGCACCGGGGAGCTGTTTTTT. Its protein is CSVDGARGSTGELFF.

In its sample, this clonotype was seen a few times. CDR3 bases: TGTGCCAGCAGCTCTTCCGGGATTCAAGAGACCCAGTACTTC. It encodes CASSSSGIQETQYF. J is TRBJ2-5 and V is TRBV7-2; possibly TRBD2 for D (5 bases). Trimming stripped 4 bases from V and 2 bases from J, with 11 bases between. The CDR3 contains 14 residues. Per the germline V gene, CDR1 is SGHTA and CDR2 is FQGNSA.

This clonotype appeared many times. The rearrangement joins TRBV7-2 to TRBJ1-5, with 7 bases lining up with TRBD1. The CDR3 is made up of 13 amino acids. V lost 7 bases to trimming and J lost 7 bases; unmatched junction nucleotides: 7. CDR1 is SGHTA, CDR2 FQGNSA, per germline. The CDR3 protein is CASTQGGYQPQHF. Here the CDR3 DNA reads TGTGCCAGCACCCAGGGGGGATACCAGCCCCAGCATTTT.

This clonotype occurred many times. The chain employs TRBV7-2 and TRBJ1-5; the D is unclear. This CDR3 is built from 14 residues. With 0 bases removed from V and 5 bases from J, the gap between germline ends came to 8 bases. Germline V gives CDR1 SGHTA, CDR2 FQGNSA. The DNA for the CDR3 is TGTGCCAGCAGCTTAGCCTGGAGAGATCAGCCCCAGCATTTT. Protein: CASSLAWRDQPQHF.

The gene calls are TRBV9 and TRBJ2-3, with 12 nucleotides matching TRBD2. Looked up from germline, CDR1 is SGDLS and CDR2 is YYNGEE. CDR3 length: 21 residues. J lost 3 bases, V lost 5 bases, and 22 bases had no gene match. The CDR3 DNA reads as TGTGCCAGCAGTCTTTTTGGGACTAGCGGGCTGTGGGGGATGGGAACAGATACGCAGTATTTT. It translates to CASSLFGTSGLWGMGTDTQYF.

This clonotype has just a few counts. DNA for the CDR3: TGTGCCATCAGGGCGGACGGAGCAACTAATGAAAAACTGTTTTTT. Its translation is CAIRADGATNEKLFF. V gene TRBV10-3 combines with J gene TRBJ1-4; D is undetermined. This CDR3 comprises 15 residues. Trimming took off 6 bases at V and 0 bases at J, with 11 bases between the two ends. Germline V gives CDR1 ENHRY, CDR2 SYGVKD.

This clonotype was seen more than once but under ten times. The rearrangement uses TRBV12-3 or TRBV12-4 and TRBJ1-1; perhaps TRBD1 as D (6 bases). This CDR3 has 14 residues. V was pared by 0 bases and J by 6 bases, with 11 bases between. The chain's CDR3 is CASSLAGAAAEAFF. In DNA, the CDR3 is TGTGCCAGCAGTTTAGCGGGGGCCGCTGCTGAAGCTTTCTTT.

The chain links TRBV5-1 to TRBJ1-2, with 10 bases aligning to TRBD1. From germline, CDR1 is SGHRS and CDR2 YFSETQ. The CDR3 totals 15 residues. The V gene end was trimmed by 4 bases and the J gene end by 4 bases; junction bases not matched to a gene: 7. DNA of the CDR3: TGCGCCAGCAGCCCAGGGGACAGGGGTATCTATGGCTACACCTTC. This encodes CASSPGDRGIYGYTF.

On this clonotype itself: The CDR3 does not close with the conserved phenylalanine or tryptophan, likely indicating a read error. The V gene is TRBV10-3, the J gene TRBJ2-7, with D unclear. V was pared by 3 bases and J by 7 bases, with 7 bases between. This CDR3 contains 11 residues. CDR1 and CDR2 from the germline V gene are ENHRY and SYGVKD. CDR3 in amino acids: CAISELEEQYL. The CDR3 bases are TGTGCCATCAGTGAATTGGAGGAGCAGTACTTA.

The chain uses TRBV9 and TRBJ2-2; TRBD2 aligns across 11 bases. Germline CDR1 SGDLS, CDR2 YYNGEE. The J segment lost 3 bases and the V segment lost 3 bases, leaving 10 bases of the junction unmatched. The CDR3 spans 18 residues. This chain's CDR3 is CASSGSSGGLGDTGELFF. CDR3 coding DNA: TGTGCCAGCAGCGGTTCTAGCGGGGGGCTCGGGGACACCGGGGAGCTGTTTTTT. The full variable domain, with the rest looked up from reference TRBV9 and TRBJ2-2, is DSGVTQTPKHLITATGQRVTLRCSPRSGDLSVYWYQQSLDQGLQFLIQYYNGEERAKGNILERFSAQQFPDLHSELNLSSLELGDSALYFCASSGSSGGLGDTGELFFGEGSRLTVL.

This clonotype showed up many times. CDR3 residues: CSAQPGQLLLYEQYV. The CDR3 nucleotides read TGCAGTGCACAGCCGGGACAGCTCCTGCTCTACGAGCAGTACGTC. The rearrangement joins TRBV20-1 to TRBJ2-7; 7 nucleotides line up with TRBD1. The junction had 14 bases not matched to a gene; V was cut back by 6 bases and J by 3 bases. Germline assignment: CDR1 DFQATT and CDR2 SNEGSKA (reference sequence). This CDR3 is built from 15 residues.

Only a few counts were recorded for this clonotype. This CDR3 is CASRASQGWVNTEAFF. DNA of the CDR3: TGTGCCAGCAGGGCATCTCAGGGGTGGGTGAACACTGAAGCTTTCTTT. V and J are TRBV2 and TRBJ1-1; tentative D call: TRBD1 (6 bases). Between the trimmed V and J ends, which lost 6 bases and 0 bases, there was a span of 17 bases. The germline V gene encodes CDR1 SNHLY and CDR2 FYNNEI. This CDR3 has 16 residues. The full variable domain, in which reference TRBV2 and TRBJ1-1 provide the parts outside the CDR3, is EPEVTQTPSHQVTQMGQEVILRCVPISNHLYFYWYRQILGQKVEFLVSFYNNEISEKSEIFDDQFSVERPDGSNFTLKIRSTKLEDSAMYFCASRASQGWVNTEAFFGQGTRLTVV.

This clonotype was seen a few times. The chain carries TRBV25-1 and TRBJ2-7; D ambiguous. This CDR3 is built from 13 residues. Germline V CDR1 and CDR2: MGHDK, SYGVNS. Trimming removed 3 bases from V and 7 bases from J, with 13 bases in between. This CDR3 is CASSDLWTREQYF. CDR3 DNA sequence: TGTGCCAGCAGTGATCTGTGGACGAGGGAGCAGTACTTC.

CDR3 DNA: TGTGCCAGCAGTTATCGGACAGAGGGGGAGCAGTACGTC. Translating it yields CASSYRTEGEQYV. This chain uses TRBV6-2 or TRBV6-3 with TRBJ2-7; D may be TRBD1 (6 bases). Trimming took off 3 bases at V and 7 bases at J, with 13 bases between the two ends. Germline loops: CDR1 MNHEY, CDR2 SVGEGT. The CDR3 covers 13 residues.

V is TRBV20-1 and J is TRBJ1-5; D might be TRBD1 (5 bases). The V end was cut by 3 bases, the J end by 7 bases, with 13 bases between. The CDR3 has 13 amino acids. The germline V gene has CDR1 DFQATT and CDR2 SNEGSKA (reference sequence). The CDR3 sequence: CSASRLGVQPQHF. The CDR3 nucleotides are TGCAGTGCTAGTCGTTTAGGGGTCCAGCCCCAGCATTTT.

The sample holds many counts of this clonotype. The genes are TRBV12-3 or TRBV12-4 and TRBJ2-2; D uncertain. This CDR3 spans 14 amino acids. V was shortened by 5 bases and J by 6 bases, with 13 bases between the two germline ends. Here the CDR3 DNA reads TGTGCCAGCAGTGGTGGCTCCTGGGCCGGGGAGCTGTTTTTT. Amino acid sequence: CASSGGSWAGELFF.

V usage is TRBV29-1 and J usage is TRBJ2-1; D is ambiguous. Trimming shortened V by 2 bases and J by 4 bases, and 6 bases separated the two germline ends. The CDR3 is made up of 12 amino acids. The germline V gene encodes CDR1 SQVTM and CDR2 ANQGSEA. CDR3 in DNA: TGCAGCGTTGAACAGACTTACAATGAGCAGTTCTTC. It yields the protein CSVEQTYNEQFF.

This clonotype was observed a few times. The J gene is TRBJ1-3, the V gene TRBV20-1; no reliable D call. Trimming left V 3 bases short and J 3 bases short, with 12 bases between. This CDR3 is 14 amino acids long. Looked up from germline, CDR1 is DFQATT and CDR2 is SNEGSKA (reference sequence). CDR3 bases: TGCAGTGCTAGGTCGCAGGAAGGTGGAAACACCATATATTTT. Its translation is CSARSQEGGNTIYF.

This clonotype came up a few times. The genes are TRBV9 and TRBJ2-6, with D perhaps matching TRBD1 (6 bases). V was clipped by 4 bases and J by 0 bases, with 17 bases between them. CDR1 and CDR2 (germline): SGDLS, YYNGEE. This CDR3 has 18 residues. CDR3 residues: CASSRTGSPTSGANVLTF. CDR3 coding DNA: TGTGCCAGCAGCCGAACAGGGTCGCCTACCTCTGGGGCCAACGTCCTGACTTTC.

The V gene is TRBV10-3, the J gene TRBJ2-3, with 7 bases fitting TRBD2. The CDR3 runs 14 residues. V gave up 8 bases and J gave up 2 bases; unmatched junction bases: 7. Germline loops: CDR1 ENHRY, CDR2 SYGVKD. DNA for the CDR3: TGTGCCATCGGTCTGCGGGAGCCCACAGATACGCAGTATTTT. As protein: CAIGLREPTDTQYF.

The rearrangement uses TRBV24-1 and TRBJ2-7; D not certain. With 12 bases removed from V and 9 bases from J, the gap between germline ends came to 23 bases. The length of the CDR3 is 13 residues. Looked up from germline, CDR1 is KGHDR and CDR2 is SFDVKD. The CDR3 spells CASPRSISQGQYF. CDR3 coding DNA: TGTGCCTCGCCTAGAAGTATTTCCCAAGGGCAGTACTTC.

The V call is TRBV6-5, the J call TRBJ2-5, with 7 positions matching TRBD1. The CDR3 covers 14 residues. Trimming took 2 bases from V and 4 from J; bases not matched to a gene: 4. Germline V gene lookup returns CDR1 MNHEY and CDR2 SVGAGI. This CDR3 reads CASSYPGQPETQYF. In DNA form, the CDR3 reads TGTGCCAGCAGTTACCCGGGACAGCCAGAGACCCAGTACTTC.

This clonotype has just a few counts. The chain employs TRBV7-2 and TRBJ1-4; D is ambiguous. CDR1 and CDR2 from the germline V gene are SGHTA and FQGNSA. The CDR3 extends over 15 amino acids. The ends were cut back, 1 base at V and 3 bases at J, with 9 bases in the middle. DNA for the CDR3: TGTGCCAGCAGCTTAGAAGGTTTAGCTAATGAAAAACTGTTTTTT. Its translation is CASSLEGLANEKLFF.

This chain uses TRBV24-1 with TRBJ2-5, with D possibly called TRBD1 or TRBD2 (5 bases each). The CDR3 covers 13 residues. Germline-derived CDR1 and CDR2 are KGHDR and SFDVKD. V was clipped by 10 bases and J by 2 bases, with 13 bases between them. CDR3 amino acids: CATGRGDQETQYF. CDR3 bases: TGTGCCACTGGGAGAGGGGATCAAGAGACCCAGTACTTC.

This clonotype has only a few counts. The chain joins TRBV7-2 to TRBJ1-1; D remains ambiguous. The length of the CDR3 is 13 residues. Trimming shortened V by 5 bases and J by 4 bases, and 11 bases separated the two germline ends. The germline gives CDR1 SGHTA, CDR2 FQGNSA. The DNA of the CDR3 is TGTGCCAGCAGCCTTCTCGGGCCCACTGAAGCTTTCTTT. Its protein is CASSLLGPTEAFF.